This T cell receptor (beta chain) was sequenced during a study of CD4 T cells in relation to SARS-CoV-2 and coronaviruses. Unexposed donor CD4+ T cells date from about 2011-2018, before the COVID-19 pandemic. Study-level points and caveats: About 65% of donors had memory CD4+ clonotypes crossrecognizing SARS-CoV-2 and common cold coronavirus spike. No donor gave both pre-pandemic and post-infection samples.

The CDR3 runs to 14 residues. V gave up 5 bases and J gave up 4 bases, with 13 bases separating them. Germline CDR1 is LNHDA and CDR2 is SQIVND (reference sequence). Sequencing used immunoSEQ multiplex PCR; TCRdb keeps in-frame clones, though not all of them. Of 60,000 to 75,000 clones detected, 85% to 95% appear once; the ten largest clones hold approximately 0.25%. This clone was detected once. The antigen is unknown. The clonotype comes from a human donor in good health. The chain uses TRBV19 and TRBJ2-3; TRBD1 might be the D (6 bases). Material for sequencing was naive CD4+ T cells from PBMCs. As for subset: naive CD4+ T cells isolated by negative enrichment. CDR3 sequence: CASSANRDPDTQYF. In DNA, the CDR3 is TGTGCCAGTAGTGCTAACAGGGACCCAGATACGCAGTATTTT. Full variable domain (rest looked up from reference TRBV19 and TRBJ2-3): DGGITQSPKYLFRKEGQNVTLSCEQNLNHDAMYWYRQDPGQGLRLIYYSQIVNDFQKGDIAEGYSVSREKKESFPLTVTSAQKNPTAFYLCASSANRDPDTQYFGPGTRLTVL.